The clone carrying this T cell receptor beta chain was counted only a few times. The antigen is not known. Each CDR3 protein gets one entry after TCRdb re-called the reads with MiXCR. The sample carries about 500,000 distinct CDR3 sequences, around a third recorded once. The sample comes from a study of T cell repertoires in cytomegalovirus infection. About the study: Recently identified HLA-C-restricted CMV epitopes were used, and well-studied HLA-B-restricted CMV epitopes were used as well. The public TCR beta signatures pointed to both CMV infection and matching HLA type. Study conclusions and caveats: The ex vivo response showed dominance by HLA-C-restricted CMV-specific TCR beta clonotypes. Frequencies of public TCR beta families were cumulated, and this identified carriers of CMV plus the relevant HLA.

The sample consisted of cultured PBMCs, taken from culture after CMV antigen stimulation. This sequence originates from a human donor in good health (CMV status not recorded). Some clones in this sample may be carry-over from other donors' samples.

The CDR3 DNA reads TGTGCCAGCAGCTCCCAGGGACAGAAGATCTATGGCTACACCTTC. This codes for CASSSQGQKIYGYTF. The V call is TRBV7-3, the J call TRBJ1-2; TRBD1 matches 7 bases. Per the germline V gene, CDR1 is SGHTA and CDR2 is FQGTGA. CDR3 length equals 15 residues. The trim removed 4 bases at V and 4 bases at J, leaving 9 bases unmatched. Drawing the rest from reference TRBV7-3 and TRBJ1-2, the complete variable domain is GAGVSQTPSNKVTEKGKYVELRCDPISGHTALYWYRQSLGQGPEFLIYFQGTGAADDSGLPNDRFFAVRPEGSVSTLKIQRTERGDSAVYLCASSSQGQKIYGYTFGSGTRLTVV.